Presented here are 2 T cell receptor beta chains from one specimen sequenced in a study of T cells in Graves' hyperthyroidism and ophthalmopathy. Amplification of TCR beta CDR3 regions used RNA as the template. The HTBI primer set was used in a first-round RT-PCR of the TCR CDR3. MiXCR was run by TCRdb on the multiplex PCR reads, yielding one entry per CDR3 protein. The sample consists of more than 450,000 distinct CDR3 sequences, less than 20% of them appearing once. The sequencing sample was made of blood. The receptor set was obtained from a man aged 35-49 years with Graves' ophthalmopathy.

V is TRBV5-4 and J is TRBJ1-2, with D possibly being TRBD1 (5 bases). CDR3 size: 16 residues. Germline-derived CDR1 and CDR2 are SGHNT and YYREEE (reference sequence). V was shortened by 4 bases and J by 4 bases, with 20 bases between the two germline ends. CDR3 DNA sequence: TGTGCCAGCAGCCCCGGGGGAACAGCCGATTCCTATGGCTACACCTTC. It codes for CASSPGGTADSYGYTF.

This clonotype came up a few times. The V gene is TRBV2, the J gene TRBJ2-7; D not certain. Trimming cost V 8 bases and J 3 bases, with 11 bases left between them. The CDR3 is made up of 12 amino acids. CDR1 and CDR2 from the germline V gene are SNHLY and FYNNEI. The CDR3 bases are TGTGCCAGCCGCACGGACCACTACGAGCAGTACTTC. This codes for CASRTDHYEQYF.